Described below is a single TCR beta chain sequence and its context. The antigen it binds to is not known. Base qualities are not recorded, but no much larger clone differs from it by a single base. The donors were included in the validation cohort of roughly 130 subjects, a group kept apart from the approximately 700-subject first cohort. The source of the sample is a study of cytomegalovirus exposure and HLA in healthy donors listed by TCRdb under 2017. For the study in its entirety: According to a later analysis, the approximately 120 validation repertoires were produced on the same platform as the 666 repertoires of the first cohort. The study aimed to test whether cataloging public T cell receptors could reveal signatures of past pathogen exposure. High-throughput TCR immunosequencing, statistical association of individual TCRs with disease status, and machine learning were combined to predict cytomegalovirus infection status. A separate validation cohort of about 110 different subjects was used in addition to the roughly 720-subject first cohort. What the study reported, not specific to this receptor: The study listed approximately 150 TCR beta chains as associated with cytomegalovirus. Subsequent analysis determined that TCRs grouped into clusters in the first cohort also showed a tendency toward co-occurrence across the 130 or so validation repertoires, and 85% to 95% of cluster scores exceeded 0. All 130 or so repertoires were used to score co-occurrence in the validation cohort in a later analysis, because that analysis had no HLA typing for the cohort. Most TCR sequences were observed very rarely across donors, whereas some public TCRs were present in many individuals. In both the original and validation cohorts, the classifier was reported to diagnose cytomegalovirus status with high specificity and sensitivity. The authors suggested that the approach could potentially be generalized to other disease states and immunological phenotypes. Three of the identified cytomegalovirus-associated TCR beta chains were confirmed in vitro to be specific for cytomegalovirus antigens.

Library preparation was by the immunoSEQ multiplex PCR assay. In the source study's methods: To diagnose cytomegalovirus status from the catalog of TCR beta chain sequences, a statistical classification framework was built. The source is immuneACCESS, and TCRdb retained only in-frame sequences with V and J called. Part of the clones is not carried over; for the studies checked, unresolved V genes explain less than half of this, and the remainder is unexplained. That table is the source of V, J and clone size, and D and trimming were worked out from the DNA. For this sample the table gives about 90,000 clones, of which approximately 81% were detected only once. The ten largest clones take up around 10% of the sample. A distance of 14 bases separates the germline ends of V and J, which lose 4 bases and 5 bases respectively. CDR1 and CDR2 were assigned from the germline V gene (reference sequence) as GTSNPN and SVGIG. Inclusive of the bounding cysteine and phenylalanine, the CDR3 is 13 residues long. The retained sequence is limited to the CDR3, 39 bases, with the frame set at the first base.

This sequence was found in a woman between 18 and 30 years old in good health and CMV-seropositive. The chain is made from TRBV30 and TRBJ2-5, with the D segment identity uncertain. Sequences were obtained from PBMCs. The CDR3 is CAWNWPGRETQYF. The DNA reads TGTGCCTGGAACTGGCCAGGAAGGGAGACCCAGTACTTC. With the portions outside the CDR3 filled from the reference TRBV30 and TRBJ2-5 genes, the complete variable region becomes SQTIHQWPATLVQPVGSPLSLECTVEGTSNPNLYWYRQAAGRGLQLLFYSVGIGQISSEVPQNLSASRPQDRQFILSSKKLLLSDSGFYLCAWNWPGRETQYFGPGTRLLVL.